Each of the 21 T cell receptor beta chains below was sequenced from the same sample in a study of T cells in narcolepsy. The repertoire was sequenced with immunoSEQ multiplex PCR; TCRdb's copy has only in-frame clones and lacks some. The profile shows approximately 31,000 clones, around four fifths of them singletons. The specimen was CD45RA- memory CD4+ T cells from PBMCs. The source is a human donor with narcolepsy.

The chain links TRBV7-9 to TRBJ1-2; 7 bases match TRBD1. CDR1 is SEHNR and CDR2 is FQNEAQ in the germline V gene (reference sequence). V lost 6 bases to trimming and J lost 9 bases; unmatched junction nucleotides: 4. This CDR3 comprises 11 residues. CDR3 protein: CASSRQGSYTF. The CDR3 DNA follows: TGTGCCAGCAGTAGACAGGGAAGCTACACCTTC.

The V gene is TRBV4-2, the J gene TRBJ2-4; TRBD2 aligns across 14 bases. The ends lost 5 bases at V and 8 bases at J; junction bases unmatched: 17. Germline CDR1 reads LGHNA; CDR2 reads YNFKEQ. The CDR3 consists of 19 residues. Here the CDR3 reads CASSATGTSGSWGGDIQYF. The CDR3 DNA follows: TGTGCCAGCAGCGCGACCGGGACTAGCGGGAGTTGGGGTGGTGACATTCAGTACTTC.

The chain is built from TRBV7-2 and TRBJ1-1; maybe TRBD1 (6 bases). V lost 3 bases and J lost 6, with 11 bases in between. Germline V lookup: CDR1 SGHTA, CDR2 FQGNSA. This CDR3 is built from 13 residues. Here the CDR3 reads CASSFTGSAEAFF. Here the CDR3 DNA reads TGTGCCAGCAGCTTTACAGGGTCCGCTGAAGCTTTCTTT. The whole variable domain, remainder taken from reference TRBV7-2 and TRBJ1-1, is GAGVSQSPSNKVTEKGKDVELRCDPISGHTALYWYRQSLGQGLEFLIYFQGNSAPDKSGLPSDRFSAERTGGSVSTLTIQRTQQEDSAVYLCASSFTGSAEAFFGQGTRLTVV.

The gene calls are TRBV5-5 and TRBJ1-1; a weak D match, TRBD1 (5 bases). In germline, CDR1 is SGHKS, CDR2 YYEKEE (reference sequence). The CDR3 has 13 residues. Trimming left V 4 bases short and J 11 bases short, with 18 bases between. The CDR3 reads CASSPIGGVGAFF. DNA of the CDR3: TGTGCCAGCAGCCCCATTGGGGGTGTTGGTGCTTTCTTT. The complete variable domain, with remaining parts taken from reference TRBV5-5 and TRBJ1-1, reads DAGVTQSPTHLIKTRGQQVTLRCSPISGHKSVSWYQQVLGQGPQFIFQYYEKEERGRGNFPDRFSARQFPNYSSELNVNALLLGDSALYLCASSPIGGVGAFFGQGTRLTVV.

The chain joins TRBV12-5 to TRBJ2-2; 7 nucleotides match TRBD1. V trimming: 4 bases; J trimming: 1 base; junction bases outside the gene matches: 6. This CDR3 spans 16 amino acids. The germline CDR1 and CDR2 sequences are LGHNT and FRNRAP. The CDR3: CASGSNRGWNTGELFF. In DNA, the CDR3 is TGTGCTAGTGGTTCAAACAGGGGCTGGAACACCGGGGAGCTGTTTTTT.

This clone was counted only a few times. This sequence joins TRBV15 and TRBJ2-5; D call uncertain. The germline gives CDR1 LNHNV, CDR2 YYDKDF (reference sequence). V gave up 4 bases and J gave up 2 bases, with 11 bases separating them. The CDR3 is 14 amino acids. This chain's CDR3 is CATSTWTQQETQYF. The CDR3 DNA is TGTGCCACCAGCACCTGGACCCAGCAAGAGACCCAGTACTTC.

This chain joins TRBV5-4 and TRBJ2-5; the match to TRBD2 covers 7 bases. This CDR3 is built from 15 residues. Germline-derived CDR1 and CDR2 are SGHNT and YYREEE (reference sequence). The V and J ends lost 4 bases and 5 bases, in that order; junction bases with no gene match: 11. The CDR3, as DNA: TGTGCCAGCAGCGAGGGACTATTAACCAAGGAGACCCAGTACTTC. As protein: CASSEGLLTKETQYF. Full variable domain (rest looked up from reference TRBV5-4 and TRBJ2-5): ETGVTQSPTHLIKTRGQQVTLRCSSQSGHNTVSWYQQALGQGPQFIFQYYREEENGRGNFPPRFSGLQFPNYSSELNVNALELDDSALYLCASSEGLLTKETQYFGPGTRLLVL.

This clone appeared a few times. The J gene is TRBJ1-2, the V gene TRBV2, with TRBD1 matching 8 bases. The CDR3 covers 14 residues. Germline V CDR1 and CDR2: SNHLY, FYNNEI. Unmatched junction bases numbered 3, after V lost 3 bases and J lost 3 bases. The DNA of the CDR3 is TGTGCCAGCAGTGACAGGGGGCAATACTATGGCTACACCTTC. As protein: CASSDRGQYYGYTF.

Turning to this clone: A read error may account for a junction end that differs from germline. This chain links TRBV5-4 with TRBJ1-2; 12 positions match TRBD1. The CDR3 runs 17 residues. CDR1 and CDR2 (germline): SGHNT, YYREEE (reference sequence). The CDR3 DNA reads TGTGCCGGCAGCACCGGGACAGGGGGCTTACTCAACTATGGCTACACCTTC. It encodes CAGSTGTGGLLNYGYTF.

The V and J genes are TRBV7-6 and TRBJ2-1, with 7 bases matching TRBD1. Germline V CDR1 and CDR2: SGHVS, FNYEAQ. V was pared by 5 bases and J by 1 base, with 5 bases of the junction left unmatched. The CDR3 spans 15 residues. CDR3 residues: CASSLTGVSYNEQFF. The CDR3 DNA is TGTGCCAGCAGCCTAACAGGGGTTTCCTACAATGAGCAGTTCTTC. Variable domain in full (rest from reference TRBV7-6 and TRBJ2-1): GAGVSQSPRYKVTKRGQDVALRCDPISGHVSLYWYRQALGQGPEFLTYFNYEAQQDKSGLPNDRFSAERPEGSISTLTIQRTEQRDSAMYRCASSLTGVSYNEQFFGPGTRLTVL.

The rearrangement links TRBV27 to TRBJ1-2, with 10 bases fitting TRBD1. The CDR3 is 15 residues long. V was pared by 6 bases and J by 7 bases, with 11 bases of the junction left unmatched. Per germline, CDR1 MNHEY and CDR2 SMNVEV (reference sequence). CDR3 amino acids: CASRERDRGVFGYTF. The CDR3 DNA follows: TGTGCCAGCAGGGAACGGGACAGGGGCGTTTTTGGCTACACCTTC.

The chain has TRBV7-9 and TRBJ2-3; 8 bases align to TRBD2. Trimming at V came to 6 bases and at J to 2 bases, leaving 1 base not matched to a gene. CDR1 is SEHNR and CDR2 is FQNEAQ in the germline V gene (reference sequence). The CDR3 has 13 residues. Here the CDR3 reads CASRAGATDTQYF. The CDR3 coding sequence is TGTGCCAGCAGAGCGGGGGCCACAGATACGCAGTATTTT.

The chain employs TRBV5-5 and TRBJ2-5; 11 nucleotides align to TRBD2. J lost 1 base, V lost 4 bases, and 9 bases had no gene match. Germline-derived CDR1 and CDR2 are SGHKS and YYEKEE (reference sequence). CDR3 size: 17 residues. The CDR3 spells CASSPRTSGLAQETQYF. The CDR3 coding sequence is TGTGCCAGCAGCCCTAGGACTAGCGGGTTGGCCCAAGAGACCCAGTACTTC.

This chain uses TRBV6-5 with TRBJ1-2, with D hard to call. Germline V gene data show CDR1 as MNHEY and CDR2 as SVGAGI. This CDR3 is built from 14 residues. The V and J ends lost 6 bases and 2 bases respectively, with 13 bases between them. CDR3 loop: CASSSLGPNYGYTF. CDR3 bases: TGTGCCAGCAGCTCTCTAGGCCCCAACTATGGCTACACCTTC.

The rearrangement links TRBV5-4 to TRBJ1-4; TRBD1 aligns across 7 bases. With 5 bases clipped from V and 2 bases from J, the junction kept 0 bases outside the gene matches. The CDR3 has 13 amino acids. Germline CDR1 and CDR2: SGHNT and YYREEE (reference sequence). The chain's CDR3 is CASRGQTNEKLFF. The CDR3 nucleotides read TGTGCCAGCAGGGGACAGACTAATGAAAAACTGTTTTTT.

In its sample, this clone was seen once. The rearrangement uses TRBV19 and TRBJ2-1, with TRBD2 matching over 7 bases. The CDR3 totals 15 residues. CDR1 LNHDA and CDR2 SQIVND come from the germline V gene (reference sequence). V dropped 3 bases and J dropped 1; count of bases not matched to a gene: 3. CDR3 nucleotide sequence: TGTGCCAGTAGTATTCAGGGACTATCCTACAATGAGCAGTTCTTC. Its protein is CASSIQGLSYNEQFF.

The chain recombines TRBV23-1 with TRBJ1-1; the D is unclear. TRBV23-1 is reported as an ORF; its role is uncertain. V lost 4 bases and J lost 0, with 9 bases in between. The CDR3 contains 14 residues. The CDR3 loop reads CASSLGRVNTEAFF. The CDR3 nucleotides are TGCGCCAGCAGTCTAGGACGGGTGAACACTGAAGCTTTCTTT.

The gene calls are TRBV7-9 and TRBJ2-1; D unresolved. Germline V CDR1 and CDR2: SEHNR, FQNEAQ (reference sequence). Trimming took off 0 bases at V and 7 bases at J, with 13 bases between the two ends. This CDR3 is built from 15 residues. DNA of the CDR3: TGTGCCAGCAGCTTAGCGCTGCCACTCTATAATGAGCAGTTCTTC. Residues: CASSLALPLYNEQFF.

V and J are TRBV19 and TRBJ1-5; 8 bases are shared with TRBD1. V lost 6 bases and J lost 0; bases outside the gene matches: 13. Germline V gene data show CDR1 as LNHDA and CDR2 as SQIVND (reference sequence). The CDR3 totals 18 residues. The CDR3 region is CASSNRGSGQGSNQPQHF. The CDR3 DNA reads TGTGCCAGTAGCAACAGGGGGTCGGGACAAGGTAGCAATCAGCCCCAGCATTTT.

The V call is TRBV11-2, the J call TRBJ2-1; TRBD2 aligns across 8 bases. Per germline, CDR1 SGHAT and CDR2 FQNNGV. V shed 0 bases and J 5 bases; nucleotides not matched to a gene: 12. The CDR3 is made up of 18 amino acids. The CDR3 DNA is TGTGCCAGCAGCTTAGATGGATACGGGGGGGTGACCCACAATGAGCAGTTCTTC. It translates to CASSLDGYGGVTHNEQFF.

The chain joins TRBV11-1 to TRBJ1-2, with 7 positions matching TRBD1. Losses at the gene ends were 2 bases for V and 5 bases for J; bases not matched to a gene: 8. The CDR3 extends over 15 amino acids. Per the germline V gene, CDR1 is SGHAT and CDR2 is FQDESV (reference sequence). The CDR3 reads CASSLTSDRPYGYTF. The CDR3 region has the DNA TGTGCCAGCAGCTTAACTTCGGACAGGCCTTATGGCTACACCTTC.